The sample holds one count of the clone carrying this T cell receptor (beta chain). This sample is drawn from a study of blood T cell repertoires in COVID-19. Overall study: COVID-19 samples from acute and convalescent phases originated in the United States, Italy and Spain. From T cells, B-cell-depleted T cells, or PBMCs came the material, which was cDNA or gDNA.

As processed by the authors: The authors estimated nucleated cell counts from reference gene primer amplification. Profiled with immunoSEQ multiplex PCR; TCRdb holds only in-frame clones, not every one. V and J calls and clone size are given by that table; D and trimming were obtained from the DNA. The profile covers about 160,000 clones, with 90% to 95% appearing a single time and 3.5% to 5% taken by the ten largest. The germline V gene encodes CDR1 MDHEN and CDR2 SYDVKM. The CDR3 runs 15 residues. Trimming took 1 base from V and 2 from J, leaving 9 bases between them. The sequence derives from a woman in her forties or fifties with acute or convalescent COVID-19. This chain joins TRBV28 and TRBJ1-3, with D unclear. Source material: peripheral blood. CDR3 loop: CASSLSVTAGNTIYF. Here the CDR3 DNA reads TGTGCCAGCAGTTTATCGGTAACTGCTGGAAACACCATATATTTT.